Sequencing of this TCR beta chain was carried out in a study of T cell responses to AZD1222 COVID-19 vaccine. Sequencing used immunoSEQ multiplex PCR; TCRdb keeps in-frame clones, though not all of them. The sample carries about 34,000 clones, around 90% recorded once. Germline lookup yields CDR1 SGHRS and CDR2 YFSETQ. Germline trimming cut 4 bases from V and 2 bases from J; bases unmatched to any gene: 4. CDR3 length equals 15 residues. The chain is built from TRBV5-1 and TRBJ2-1; the match to TRBD2 covers 9 bases. The input for sequencing was peripheral blood, taken on day 0 of AZD1222 vaccination. The clonotype comes from an adult in good health. The CDR3 nucleotides are TGCGCCAGCAGCCCGACTAGCGGAGCCTACAATGAGCAGTTCTTC. This sequence encodes CASSPTSGAYNEQFF.